This T cell receptor beta chain was sequenced for a study of T cells in Graves' hyperthyroidism and ophthalmopathy. There are many counts of this clonotype. From RNA transcripts, TCR beta CDR3 regions were amplified. HTBI primers were the set used in a first-round RT-PCR of the TCR CDR3. One entry per CDR3 protein, called by TCRdb with MiXCR from the multiplex PCR reads. In the table there are 730,000 or so distinct CDR3 sequences, roughly 20% of which are singletons. With 6 bases removed from V and 0 bases from J, the gap between germline ends came to 15 bases. Germline assignment: CDR1 MNHNS and CDR2 SASEGT. The CDR3 totals 15 residues. Newly diagnosed hyperthyroidism, duration under 2 months, in patients aged 18 to 65.

The receptor was derived from a woman between 45 and 65 years old with Graves' hyperthyroidism that later progressed to Graves' ophthalmopathy. Sample: blood. V usage is TRBV6-1 and J usage is TRBJ2-7, with TRBD2 as a possible D gene (6 bases). CDR3 sequence: CASSQRATVSYEQYF. CDR3 DNA sequence: TGTGCCAGCAGCCAGCGGGCCACGGTCTCCTACGAGCAGTACTTC.